The TCR beta chain under discussion was sequenced for a study of blood T cell repertoires in COVID-19. In terms of age and location, participants ranged from about 18 to 89 years and lived in around 22 US areas. As processed by the authors: How many nucleated cells were present was estimated from reference gene primer amplification. Profiled with immunoSEQ multiplex PCR; TCRdb holds only in-frame clones, not every one. The V and J calls and clone size are taken from that table; D and trimming were inferred from the DNA. The data show 250,000 or so clones, about 90% seen once. This clonotype was obtained from a man aged 25-45 years who had recovered from COVID-19. The sequenced sample consisted of PBMCs or T cells enriched from blood (not recorded which).

The CDR3 region is CASGSLKSGTSGPPEQYF. CDR3 bases: TGTGCTAGTGGTTCCCTAAAATCCGGGACATCAGGACCCCCCGAGCAGTACTTC. This chain uses TRBV12-5 with TRBJ2-7, with D possibly being TRBD1 (6 bases). The germline gives CDR1 LGHNT, CDR2 FRNRAP. This CDR3 is 18 amino acids long. V was pared by 4 bases and J by 6 bases, with 28 bases between.